This TCR beta chain is drawn from a study of pediatric ulcerative colitis. Before the diagnostic colonoscopy, ulcerative colitis patients were free of immunosuppressive medication. TCRdb's copy holds only in-frame clones and misses some; the assay was immunoSEQ multiplex PCR. The sample consists of tens of thousands of clones, 70% to 90% of them appearing once. The sequence came from a boy aged 5-17 years with severe ulcerative colitis. Specimen: blood.

CDR3 in DNA: TGCGCCAGCAGCTTTGTCGAAGAGACCCAGTACTTC. Its translation is CASSFVEETQYF. The chain couples TRBV5-1 to TRBJ2-5; D not resolved. Germline assignment: CDR1 SGHRS and CDR2 YFSETQ. The CDR3 runs to 12 residues. The V end was cut by 2 bases, the J end by 3 bases, with 5 bases between.